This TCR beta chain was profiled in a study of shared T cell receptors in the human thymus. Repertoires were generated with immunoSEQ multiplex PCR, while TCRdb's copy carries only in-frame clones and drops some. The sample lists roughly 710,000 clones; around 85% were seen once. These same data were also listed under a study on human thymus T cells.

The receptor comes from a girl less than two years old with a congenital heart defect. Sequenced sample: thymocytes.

The DNA of the CDR3 is TGTGCTAGTGGTTTGGTAGGGGGGAACACTGAAGCTTTCTTT. Protein sequence: CASGLVGGNTEAFF. The V call is TRBV12-5, the J call TRBJ1-1, with D possibly TRBD1 on 6 matching bases. The CDR3 has 14 residues. CDR1 is LGHNT, CDR2 FRNRAP, per germline. The V end lost 0 bases, the J end lost 1 base, and 6 bases lay between the germline ends. The full variable domain, rest sourced from reference TRBV12-5 and TRBJ1-1, is DARVTQTPRHKVTEMGQEVTMRCQPILGHNTVFWYRQTMMQGLELLAYFRNRAPLDDSGMPKDRFSAEMPDATLATLKIQPSEPRDSAVYFCASGLVGGNTEAFFGQGTRLTVV.